This TCR beta chain was recovered during a study of cytomegalovirus exposure and HLA in healthy donors. Study at large: The study's early data release held roughly 91 million unique TCRs from HLA-typed donors.

Vbeta (60) and Jbeta (13) primers were used in the PCR. Measured with immunoSEQ multiplex PCR; TCRdb has only the in-frame clones, and not every one. Of around 170,000 clones in the sample, around four fifths are singletons; the top ten hold 1.4%. Sequencing input: PBMCs. The receptor was derived from a male donor in good health and CMV-seronegative.

The CDR3 coding sequence is TGTGCCAGCAGTCCATACAGGGAAAGGGCTGAAGCTTTCTTT. Translated, it gives CASSPYRERAEAFF. V is TRBV6-6 and J is TRBJ1-1, with a weak D call TRBD1 (6 bases). Looked up from germline, CDR1 is MNHNY and CDR2 is SVGAGI (reference sequence). The V gene lost 5 bases and the J gene lost 6 bases, with 16 bases spanning the gap. The CDR3 spans 14 residues.